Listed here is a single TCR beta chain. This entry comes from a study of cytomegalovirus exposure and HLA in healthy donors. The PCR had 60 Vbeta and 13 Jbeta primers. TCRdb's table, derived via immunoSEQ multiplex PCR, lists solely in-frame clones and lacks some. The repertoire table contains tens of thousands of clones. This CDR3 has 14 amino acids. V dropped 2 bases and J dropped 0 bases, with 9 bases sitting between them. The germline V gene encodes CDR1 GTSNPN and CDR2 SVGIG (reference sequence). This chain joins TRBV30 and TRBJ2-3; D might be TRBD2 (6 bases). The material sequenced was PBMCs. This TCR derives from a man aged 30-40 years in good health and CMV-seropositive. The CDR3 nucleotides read TGTGCCTGGAGTTATGGGGGGAGCACAGATACGCAGTATTTT. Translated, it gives CAWSYGGSTDTQYF.